This T cell receptor (beta chain) was captured by sequencing in a study of T cell responses to AZD1222 COVID-19 vaccine. Study background: Pooling covered second doses at about 4 or about 12 weeks.

The method was immunoSEQ multiplex PCR; TCRdb's version includes in-frame clones alone and lacks a portion of them. The data show approximately 110,000 clones, roughly 90% seen once. Details on this clone: No antigen is known for it.

Findings and limits, study-wide: Donors in the cohort were predominantly white British and more often female, and clonal diversity was possibly underestimated.

The specimen was peripheral blood, collected on day 0 of AZD1222 vaccination. The receptor was derived from an adult in good health.

CDR3 sequence: CSVNRGGNTEAFF. CDR3 DNA: TGCAGCGTTAACAGGGGCGGGAACACTGAAGCTTTCTTT. The V and J genes are TRBV29-1 and TRBJ1-1; 7 nucleotides match TRBD1. This CDR3 spans 13 amino acids. Germline V gene lookup returns CDR1 SQVTM and CDR2 ANQGSEA. V was clipped by 5 bases and J by 1 base; unmatched bases: 4.